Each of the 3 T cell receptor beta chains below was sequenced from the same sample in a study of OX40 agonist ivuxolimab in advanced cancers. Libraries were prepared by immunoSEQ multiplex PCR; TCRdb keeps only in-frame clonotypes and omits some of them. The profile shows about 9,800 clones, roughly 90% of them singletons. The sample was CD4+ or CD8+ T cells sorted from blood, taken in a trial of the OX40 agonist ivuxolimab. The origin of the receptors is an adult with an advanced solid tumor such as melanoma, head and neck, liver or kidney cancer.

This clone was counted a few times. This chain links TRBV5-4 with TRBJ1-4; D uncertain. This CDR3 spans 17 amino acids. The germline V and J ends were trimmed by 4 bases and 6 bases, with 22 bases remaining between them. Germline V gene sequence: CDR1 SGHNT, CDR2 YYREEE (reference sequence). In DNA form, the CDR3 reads TGTGCCAGCAGCCCCGGCCTAAGGAACAACGATGATGAAAAACTGTTTTTT. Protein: CASSPGLRNNDDEKLFF.

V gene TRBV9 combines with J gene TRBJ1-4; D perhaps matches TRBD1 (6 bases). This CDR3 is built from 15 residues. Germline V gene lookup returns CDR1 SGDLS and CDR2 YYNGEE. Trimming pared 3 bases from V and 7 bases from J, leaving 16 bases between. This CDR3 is CASSAQGRRGEKLFF. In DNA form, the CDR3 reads TGTGCCAGCAGCGCGCAGGGGCGAAGGGGTGAAAAACTGTTTTTT. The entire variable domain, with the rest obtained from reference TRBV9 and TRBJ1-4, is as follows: DSGVTQTPKHLITATGQRVTLRCSPRSGDLSVYWYQQSLDQGLQFLIQYYNGEERAKGNILERFSAQQFPDLHSELNLSSLELGDSALYFCASSAQGRRGEKLFFGSGTQLSVL.

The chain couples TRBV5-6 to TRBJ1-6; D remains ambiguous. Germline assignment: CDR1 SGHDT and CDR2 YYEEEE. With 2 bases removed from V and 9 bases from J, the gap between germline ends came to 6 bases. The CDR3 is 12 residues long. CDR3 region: CASSFYGSPLHF. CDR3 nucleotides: TGTGCCAGCAGCTTTTACGGTTCACCCCTCCACTTT.